The 23 T cell receptor beta chains below were found in one sample sequenced in a study of blood T cell repertoires in COVID-19. Repertoires were generated with immunoSEQ multiplex PCR, while TCRdb's copy carries only in-frame clones and drops some. This sample yields tens of thousands of clones, of which 87% are seen a single time; 22% belongs to the top ten. The sequenced material came from peripheral blood. These receptors came from a woman older than 75 with COVID-19, enrolled during active disease.

Here the CDR3 DNA reads TGTGCCAGCAGTGCCGCGGGCGGGGGGGCAGAGACCCAGTACTTC. Its protein product is CASSAAGGGAETQYF. The chain employs TRBV25-1 and TRBJ2-5; 9 bases align to TRBD2. This CDR3 has 15 amino acids. Losses at the gene ends were 4 bases for V and 4 bases for J; bases not matched to a gene: 7. Germline lookup yields CDR1 MGHDK and CDR2 SYGVNS.

The V call is TRBV2, the J call TRBJ2-2, with 10 nucleotides matching TRBD2. Per germline, CDR1 SNHLY and CDR2 FYNNEI. This CDR3 spans 14 amino acids. V gave up 5 bases and J gave up 4 bases; unmatched junction bases: 1. The CDR3 protein is CASSSGGATGELFF. The CDR3, as DNA: TGTGCCAGCAGTAGCGGGGGGGCCACCGGGGAGCTGTTTTTT.

The genes are TRBV30 and TRBJ2-7, with a possible D match to TRBD1 (6 bases). Germline assignment: CDR1 GTSNPN and CDR2 SVGIG (reference sequence). With 0 bases removed from V and 7 bases from J, the gap between germline ends came to 19 bases. The CDR3 is 15 residues long. CDR3 sequence: CAWSVRNGRGREQYF. Written as DNA, the CDR3 is TGTGCCTGGAGTGTACGTAACGGCAGGGGTAGGGAGCAGTACTTC.

The rearrangement links TRBV6-6 to TRBJ1-1; 8 bases align to TRBD1. This CDR3 spans 14 amino acids. V gave up 4 bases and J gave up 4 bases; unmatched junction bases: 5. Germline-derived CDR1 and CDR2 are MNHNY and SVGAGI (reference sequence). CDR3 loop: CASSFTTGGTEAFF. The CDR3 DNA reads TGTGCCAGCAGTTTCACCACAGGGGGCACTGAAGCTTTCTTT.

The chain links TRBV2 to TRBJ2-3, with D perhaps TRBD1 (5 bases). The V end was cut by 9 bases, the J end by 5 bases, with 15 bases between. The CDR3 is 13 residues long. Germline-derived CDR1 and CDR2 are SNHLY and FYNNEI. The DNA of the CDR3 is TGTGCCAGAAAGCAGGGTAGGGGAGATACGCAGTATTTT. It translates to CARKQGRGDTQYF.

The V gene is TRBV5-1, the J gene TRBJ2-7, with D possibly TRBD2 on 6 matching bases. The CDR3 is 14 amino acids. CDR1 and CDR2 (germline): SGHRS, YFSETQ. Trimming pared 0 bases from V and 0 bases from J, leaving 7 bases between. The CDR3 bases are TGCGCCAGCAGCTTGGTGGGGGGCTCCTACGAGCAGTACTTC. This sequence encodes CASSLVGGSYEQYF.

V gene TRBV2 combines with J gene TRBJ2-2; D is perhaps TRBD2 (5 bases). CDR1 is SNHLY and CDR2 is FYNNEI in the germline V gene. The CDR3 length is 13 residues. The V end lost 4 bases, the J end lost 6 bases, and 9 bases lay between the germline ends. Here the CDR3 reads CASSGRAAGELFF. The CDR3 bases are TGTGCCAGCAGTGGGCGGGCCGCCGGGGAGCTGTTTTTT. Together with reference TRBV2 and TRBJ2-2, the CDR3 gives the full variable domain: EPEVTQTPSHQVTQMGQEVILRCVPISNHLYFYWYRQILGQKVEFLVSFYNNEISEKSEIFDDQFSVERPDGSNFTLKIRSTKLEDSAMYFCASSGRAAGELFFGEGSRLTVL.

A few counts support this clone. The chain uses TRBV7-9 and TRBJ2-7, with TRBD2 matching over 8 bases. CDR1 and CDR2 (germline): SEHNR, FQNEAQ (reference sequence). The CDR3 extends over 14 amino acids. J gave up 2 bases and V 4 bases, and 4 bases lay outside the gene matches. CDR3 nucleotides: TGTGCCAGCAGCTACGCTAGCGGGCCCTACGAGCAGTACTTC. Encoded protein: CASSYASGPYEQYF.

The V gene is TRBV5-6, the J gene TRBJ2-2; maybe TRBD1 (6 bases). The germline V and J ends were trimmed by 2 bases and 4 bases, with 12 bases remaining between them. The germline gives CDR1 SGHDT, CDR2 YYEEEE. The length of the CDR3 is 15 residues. CDR3 in amino acids: CASSFRQVSTGELFF. The CDR3 nucleotides read TGTGCCAGCAGCTTCCGACAGGTTTCCACCGGGGAGCTGTTTTTT. Based on the CDR3 plus reference TRBV5-6 and TRBJ2-2, the full variable domain is DAGVTQSPTHLIKTRGQQVTLRCSPKSGHDTVSWYQQALGQGPQFIFQYYEEEERQRGNFPDRFSGHQFPNYSSELNVNALLLGDSALYLCASSFRQVSTGELFFGEGSRLTVL.

V is TRBV7-9 and J is TRBJ2-7; 12 bases align to TRBD1. J lost 8 bases, V lost 0 bases, and 5 bases had no gene match. The CDR3 covers 15 residues. Germline V lookup: CDR1 SEHNR, CDR2 FQNEAQ (reference sequence). DNA of the CDR3: TGTGCCAGCAGCTTAGCGGGGGGACAGGGGGCAAAGCAGTACTTC. As protein: CASSLAGGQGAKQYF.

The CDR3 nucleotides are TGTGCCAGCAGCGTTAGCGGAAACACCGGGGAGCTGTTTTTT. The encoded protein is CASSVSGNTGELFF. The genes are TRBV3-1 (or the pseudogene TRBV3-2) and TRBJ2-2; D is perhaps TRBD2 (6 bases). This CDR3 is 14 amino acids long. V was cut by 5 bases and J by 2 bases, with 9 bases left in between. Germline V lookup: CDR1 LGHDT, CDR2 YNNKEL (reference sequence).

V and J are TRBV5-1 and TRBJ1-5, with 8 nucleotides matching TRBD1. This CDR3 has 18 residues. After removal of 4 bases from V and 0 bases from J, the junction contained 12 bases not matched to a gene. Per germline, CDR1 SGHRS and CDR2 YFSETQ. The CDR3 protein is CASSEGTGPPFSNQPQHF. CDR3 bases: TGCGCCAGCAGCGAGGGGACAGGTCCTCCCTTTAGCAATCAGCCCCAGCATTTT.

The chain employs TRBV19 and TRBJ1-5; the D gene is possibly TRBD1 (6 bases). V was pared by 7 bases and J by 5 bases, with 18 bases between. CDR1 is LNHDA, CDR2 SQIVND, per germline (reference sequence). The CDR3 runs 15 residues. The chain's CDR3 is CASTPIRGLHQPQHF. In nucleotides, the CDR3 is TGTGCCAGTACCCCCATTAGGGGGTTGCATCAGCCCCAGCATTTT.

This clone was seen only once. V is TRBV5-1 and J is TRBJ2-5; D gene unclear. V gave up 1 base and J gave up 2 bases, with 6 bases separating them. In germline, CDR1 is SGHRS, CDR2 YFSETQ. The CDR3 sequence is 13 residues long. The DNA of the CDR3 is TGCGCCAGCAGCTTGAGGCGGCAAGAGACCCAGTACTTC. Translating gives CASSLRRQETQYF.

The gene calls are TRBV2 and TRBJ2-3, with a weak D call TRBD1 (6 bases). Germline V CDR1 and CDR2: SNHLY, FYNNEI. The CDR3 has 16 residues. V lost 4 bases and J 1 base, leaving 15 bases between the germline ends. The CDR3 coding sequence is TGTGCCAGCAGTGGCGATCGGGCAGGGGGCACAGATACGCAGTATTTT. Amino acids: CASSGDRAGGTDTQYF.

V gene TRBV7-9 combines with J gene TRBJ1-1, with D uncertain. This CDR3 has 14 amino acids. The ends were cut back, 5 bases at V and 5 bases at J, with 15 bases in the middle. The germline V gene has CDR1 SEHNR and CDR2 FQNEAQ (reference sequence). The CDR3 region has the DNA TGTGCCAGCAGCCTTAGTCATGAGAGGACTGAAGCTTTCTTT. It specifies CASSLSHERTEAFF.

The CDR3: CASSPRSLQGARQTEAFF. For the CDR3, the DNA is TGTGCCAGCTCACCCAGATCTCTACAGGGGGCGCGTCAAACTGAAGCTTTCTTT. The chain is built from TRBV18 and TRBJ1-1; 9 positions match TRBD1. The V and J ends lost 3 bases and 5 bases, in that order; junction bases with no gene match: 16. This CDR3 is 18 amino acids long. Germline CDR1 and CDR2: KGHSH and LQKENI.

The chain joins TRBV11-2 to TRBJ2-5; TRBD2 is a possible D gene (7 bases). This CDR3 has 15 residues. V was shortened by 5 bases and J by 5 bases, with 18 bases between the two germline ends. From germline, CDR1 is SGHAT and CDR2 FQNNGV. In DNA, the CDR3 is TGTGCCAGCAGCCCTTGGGGCGGGGGCTGGGAGACCCAGTACTTC. Its translation is CASSPWGGGWETQYF. Supplemented by reference TRBV11-2 and TRBJ2-5, the full variable domain reads EAGVAQSPRYKIIEKRQSVAFWCNPISGHATLYWYQQILGQGPKLLIQFQNNGVVDDSQLPKDRFSAERLKGVDSTLKIQPAKLEDSAVYLCASSPWGGGWETQYFGPGTRLLVL.

The chain carries TRBV1 and TRBJ2-3; the table's D call TRBD2 went unverified against the DNA. TRBV1 is a recognized pseudogene. There are 15 residues in the CDR3. The CDR3 nucleotides read TGCACCAGCAAAAAGCGGGGGGGGAGCACAGATACGCAGTATTTT. This encodes CTSKKRGGSTDTQYF.

The V call is TRBV5-1, the J call TRBJ2-5; a weak D match, TRBD2 (5 bases). Trimming took off 0 bases at V and 10 bases at J, with 16 bases between the two ends. This CDR3 contains 14 residues. Germline-derived CDR1 and CDR2 are SGHRS and YFSETQ. Written as DNA, the CDR3 is TGCGCCAGCAGCTTGGTAGGGCGGGCCGGGGACCAGTACTTC. It codes for CASSLVGRAGDQYF.

The V and J genes are TRBV19 and TRBJ1-5; 8 bases match TRBD1. With V trimmed by 5 bases and J by 6 bases, 9 bases remained unmatched. CDR3 size: 15 residues. From germline, CDR1 is LNHDA and CDR2 SQIVND (reference sequence). CDR3 bases: TGTGCCAGTAGTCGGTTGACAGGGGAAGGTCAGCCCCAGCATTTT. Translation gives CASSRLTGEGQPQHF.

The rearrangement joins TRBV6-5 to TRBJ1-1; 7 bases align to TRBD1. Germline V gene sequence: CDR1 MNHEY, CDR2 SVGAGI. J lost 2 bases, V lost 10 bases, and 13 bases had no gene match. This CDR3 region has 15 residues. As DNA, the CDR3 is TGTGCCACCGTTACCGCTCGGGACAGTAACACTGAAGCTTTCTTT. Its protein is CATVTARDSNTEAFF.

The chain joins TRBV10-1 to TRBJ1-5, with 8 bases lining up with TRBD1. The V gene's germline CDR1 is WNHNN and CDR2 SYGVQD (reference sequence). The J segment lost 7 bases and the V segment lost 6 bases, leaving 20 bases of the junction unmatched. CDR3 length: 18 amino acids. The CDR3 reads CASSSRSAGGANRQPQHF. As DNA, the CDR3 is TGCGCCAGCAGCTCCCGATCGGCAGGGGGCGCGAACAGGCAGCCCCAGCATTTT.